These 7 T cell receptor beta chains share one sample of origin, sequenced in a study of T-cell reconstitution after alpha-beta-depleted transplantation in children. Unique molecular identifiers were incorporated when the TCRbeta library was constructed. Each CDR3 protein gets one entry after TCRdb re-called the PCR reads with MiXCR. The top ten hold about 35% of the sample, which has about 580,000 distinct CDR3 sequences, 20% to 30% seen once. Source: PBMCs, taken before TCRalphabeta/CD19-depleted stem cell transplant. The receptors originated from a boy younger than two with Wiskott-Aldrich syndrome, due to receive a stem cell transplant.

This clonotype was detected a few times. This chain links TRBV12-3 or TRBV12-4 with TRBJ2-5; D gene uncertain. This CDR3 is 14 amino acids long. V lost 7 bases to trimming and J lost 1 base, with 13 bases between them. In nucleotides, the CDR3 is TGTGCCAGCAAGTCCGCTGGCAGCCAAGAGACCCAGTACTTC. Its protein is CASKSAGSQETQYF.

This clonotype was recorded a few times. CDR3 in DNA: TGTGCCAGCAGCTTCCCTAATACGCAGTATTTT. This sequence encodes CASSFPNTQYF. The chain combines TRBV7-8 with TRBJ2-3; no clear D. The germline V and J ends were trimmed by 3 bases and 7 bases, with 5 bases remaining between them. Germline V CDR1 and CDR2: SGHVS, FQNEAQ. The CDR3 runs to 11 residues.

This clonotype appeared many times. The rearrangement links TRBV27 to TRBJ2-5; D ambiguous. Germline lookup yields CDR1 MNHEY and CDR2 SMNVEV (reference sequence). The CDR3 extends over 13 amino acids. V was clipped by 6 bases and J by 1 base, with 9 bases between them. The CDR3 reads CASSLRTQETQYF. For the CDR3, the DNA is TGTGCCAGCAGCCTACGCACCCAAGAGACCCAGTACTTC.

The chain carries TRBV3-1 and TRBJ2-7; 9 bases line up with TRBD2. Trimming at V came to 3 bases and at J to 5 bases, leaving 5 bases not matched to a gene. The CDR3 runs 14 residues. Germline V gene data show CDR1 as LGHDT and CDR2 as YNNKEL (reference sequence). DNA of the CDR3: TGTGCCAGCAGCCAGTCTAGCGGGAAGGACGAGCAGTACTTC. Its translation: CASSQSSGKDEQYF.

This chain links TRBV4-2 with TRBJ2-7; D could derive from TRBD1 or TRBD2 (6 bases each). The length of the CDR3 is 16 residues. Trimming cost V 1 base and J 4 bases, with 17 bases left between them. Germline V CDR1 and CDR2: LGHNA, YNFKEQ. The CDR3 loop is CASSQALEGGEYEQYF. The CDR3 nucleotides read TGTGCCAGCAGCCAAGCCCTCGAGGGGGGCGAGTACGAGCAGTACTTC.

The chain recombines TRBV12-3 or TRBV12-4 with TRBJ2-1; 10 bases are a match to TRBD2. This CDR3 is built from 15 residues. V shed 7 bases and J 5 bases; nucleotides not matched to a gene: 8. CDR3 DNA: TGTGCCAGCAATAAGGTAGCGGGAGGAGACAATGAGCAGTTCTTC. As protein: CASNKVAGGDNEQFF.

CDR3: CASSLGRWGTGELFF. CDR3 coding DNA: TGTGCCAGCAGCTTAGGGAGATGGGGCACCGGGGAGCTGTTTTTT. The V call is TRBV11-2, the J call TRBJ2-2; D gene ambiguous. The CDR3 spans 15 residues. CDR1 and CDR2 from the germline V gene are SGHAT and FQNNGV. V was cut by 1 base and J by 4 bases, with 10 bases left in between.